The 7 T cell receptor beta chains below were found in one sample sequenced in a study of T-cell reconstitution after alpha-beta-depleted transplantation in children (dated by TCRdb to the mid-2010s). Interpreted using the paper, the treatment or condition label stands for: allogeneic hematopoietic cell transplantation with graft depleted of TCRalphabeta T cells and CD19 B cells. The protocol used for the library was PCR. TCRdb shows the sequencer as Illumina HiSeq 2500. Molecular barcoding was employed in the preparation of TCR libraries, with unique molecular identifiers being used to normalize TCRbeta repertoire quantification. TCRdb handled the public reads itself, with Q25 trimming in fastp and clone calling in MiXCR, and kept productive beta chains. Rows matching on CDR3 protein sequence are summarized as one entry with the most common DNA and genes. For this sample the table gives fewer than 250,000 distinct CDR3 sequences, of which roughly 15% were detected only once. Of the sample, about 39% falls within the top ten clones.

The sequencing here drew on PBMCs, mostly from graft donor cells, taken 360 days after TCRalphabeta/CD19-depleted stem cell transplant. The receptors originated from a male patient aged 2 to 9 who had a stem cell transplant for acute lymphoblastic leukemia, so the T cells may come from the graft donor.

The chain joins TRBV20-1 to TRBJ2-7; TRBD2 might be the D (7 bases). This CDR3 is built from 16 residues. Germline V gene lookup returns CDR1 DFQATT and CDR2 SNEGSKA (reference sequence). Trimming shortened V by 5 bases and J by 6 bases, and 26 bases separated the two germline ends. The CDR3 region has the DNA TGCAGTGCTCGCCAGGAAGTCGCGGGGGCGTCGGGCGAGCAGTACTTC. Residues: CSARQEVAGASGEQYF.

The chain uses TRBV10-2 and TRBJ2-3; the D call may be TRBD1 or TRBD2 (6 bases each). CDR1 is WSHSY and CDR2 is SAAADI in the germline V gene. V lost 2 bases to trimming and J lost 4 bases, with 13 bases between them. The CDR3 has 15 amino acids. The CDR3 bases are TGCGCCAGCAGTGAGAGGGGGGCGCCCCCAGATACGCAGTATTTT. Residues: CASSERGAPPDTQYF.

CDR3 DNA sequence: TGTGCCAGCAGCTTGGAACGCTTCACCTACAATGAGCAGTTCTTC. As protein: CASSLERFTYNEQFF. The V and J genes are TRBV7-9 and TRBJ2-1; no reliable D call. The CDR3 covers 15 residues. Trimming left V 3 bases short and J 2 bases short, with 11 bases between. From germline, CDR1 is SEHNR and CDR2 FQNEAQ (reference sequence).

This clonotype occurred a few times. The CDR3 DNA follows: TGCAGTGCTAGGTTAGGGGGAGCGAACACTGAAGCTTTCTTT. This translates into CSARLGGANTEAFF. The V and J genes are TRBV20-1 and TRBJ1-1; possibly TRBD1 for D (6 bases). Per germline, CDR1 DFQATT and CDR2 SNEGSKA (reference sequence). The CDR3 consists of 14 residues. Trimming took 3 bases from V and 1 from J, leaving 12 bases between them.

The rearrangement uses TRBV7-8 and TRBJ2-5; TRBD1 matches 9 bases. CDR3 length: 16 residues. CDR1 and CDR2 (germline): SGHVS, FQNEAQ. Losses at the gene ends were 5 bases for V and 4 bases for J; bases not matched to a gene: 11. The CDR3, as DNA: TGTGCCAGCAGCCAGGGGGTGGGACAGGGAGGAGAGACCCAGTACTTC. Its protein product is CASSQGVGQGGETQYF.

This clonotype was recorded many times. The chain couples TRBV5-1 to TRBJ2-3; 10 bases match TRBD2. The germline V gene encodes CDR1 SGHRS and CDR2 YFSETQ. V lost 2 bases, J lost 0 bases, and 6 bases stayed unmatched. The CDR3 runs to 17 residues. As DNA, the CDR3 is TGCGCCAGCAGCTTAGGACTAGCGGACCGAAGCACAGATACGCAGTATTTT. It encodes CASSLGLADRSTDTQYF.

This clonotype has a handful of counts. The rearrangement links TRBV10-1 to TRBJ2-1; a weak D match, TRBD1 (6 bases). The CDR3 length is 16 residues. Trimming removed 4 bases at V and 2 bases at J, with 15 bases between. Germline V CDR1 and CDR2: WNHNN, SYGVQD (reference sequence). The CDR3 spells CASSGSIEGAYNEQFF. The CDR3 DNA reads TGCGCCAGCAGTGGTAGTATAGAGGGGGCCTACAATGAGCAGTTCTTC.